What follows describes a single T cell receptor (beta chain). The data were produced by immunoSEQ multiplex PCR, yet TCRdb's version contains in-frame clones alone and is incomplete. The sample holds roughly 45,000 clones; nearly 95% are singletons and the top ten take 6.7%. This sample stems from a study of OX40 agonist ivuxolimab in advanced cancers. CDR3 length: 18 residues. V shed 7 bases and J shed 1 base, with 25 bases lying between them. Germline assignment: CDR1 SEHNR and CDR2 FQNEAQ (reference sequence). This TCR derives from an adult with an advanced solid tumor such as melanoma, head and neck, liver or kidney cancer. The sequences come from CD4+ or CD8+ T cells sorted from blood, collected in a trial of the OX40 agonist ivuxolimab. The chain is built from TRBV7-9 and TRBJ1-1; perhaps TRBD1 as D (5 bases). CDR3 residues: CASTPSQTPARANTEAFF. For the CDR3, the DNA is TGTGCCAGCACTCCATCGCAAACTCCCGCCAGGGCGAACACTGAAGCTTTCTTT.